A selection of T cell receptor beta chains follows, all from one sample in a study of T cells in Graves' hyperthyroidism and ophthalmopathy. TCRdb re-called the multiplex PCR reads through MiXCR, storing one row per CDR3 protein. The table includes about 160,000 distinct CDR3 sequences, 9.4% detected once. Sequenced sample: blood. These receptors all stem from a woman aged 18-29 years with Graves' hyperthyroidism that later progressed to Graves' ophthalmopathy. Both conserved end residues are part of each CDR3. A D gene is named only where the DNA matches it firmly. Clone size appears in some rows only: once, few, many, or a class for an expanded clone.

>.|TRBV19|19|TRBJ2-1|TRBD2
CASSRARLAGGLEYNEQFF
TGTGCCAGTAGTAGGGCGAGGCTAGCGGGTGGCTTAGAGTACAATGAGCAGTTCTTC
>many|TRBV6-1|17|TRBJ2-7|TRBD2
CASSEYPSGKSSYEQYF
TGTGCCAGCAGTGAATACCCTAGCGGGAAAAGCTCCTACGAGCAGTACTTC
>many|TRBV20-1|18|TRBJ2-3|TRBD2
CSAIGLAGVTGGTDTQYF
TGCAGTGCTATCGGGCTAGCGGGAGTAACGGGGGGCACAGATACGCAGTATTTT
>many|TRBV30|15|TRBJ1-1|TRBD1
CAWSGDRVMNTEAFF
TGTGCCTGGAGTGGGGACAGGGTGATGAACACTGAAGCTTTCTTT
>many|TRBV18|15|TRBJ2-1|.
CASSPVNRAYNEQFF
TGTGCCAGCTCACCGGTTAACAGGGCCTACAATGAGCAGTTCTTC
>many|TRBV12-3/TRBV12-4|16|TRBJ1-5|.
CASSLVGGYSNQPQHF
TGTGCCAGCAGTTTAGTCGGAGGATATAGCAATCAGCCCCAGCATTTT
>many|TRBV20-1|14|TRBJ2-7|TRBD2
CSARETSGVYEQYF
TGCAGTGCTAGAGAGACTAGCGGGGTCTACGAGCAGTACTTC
>many|TRBV29-1|11|TRBJ1-1|.
CSVDGTTEAFF
TGCAGCGTTGACGGGACCACTGAAGCTTTCTTT
>many|TRBV11-2|14|TRBJ1-2|.
CASSLEPSNYGYTF
TGTGCCAGCAGCTTAGAACCTTCTAACTATGGCTACACCTTC
>many|TRBV12-3/TRBV12-4|12|TRBJ2-5|.
CASSSIQETQYF
TGTGCCAGCAGTTCCATACAAGAGACCCAGTACTTC
>many|TRBV7-8|17|TRBJ2-1|TRBD2
CASSLTSGGRNYNEQFF
TGTGCCAGCAGCCTTACTAGCGGGGGGAGAAACTACAATGAGCAGTTCTTC
>few|TRBV7-8|15|TRBJ2-2|TRBD2
CASSLFGGADGELFF
TGTGCCAGCAGCTTATTCGGGGGGGCCGACGGGGAGCTGTTTTTT
>few|TRBV9|15|TRBJ1-1|.
CASSVAGVANTEAFF
TGTGCCAGCAGCGTAGCGGGGGTGGCAAACACTGAAGCTTTCTTT
>.|TRBV5-6|15|TRBJ1-3|.
CASSLEVGSGNTIYF
TGTGCCAGCAGCTTGGAGGTGGGCTCTGGCAACACCATATATTTT
>many|TRBV2|13|TRBJ1-3|.
CASSPISGNTIYF
TGTGCCAGCAGTCCCATTTCTGGAAACACCATATATTTT
>many|TRBV7-2|17|TRBJ2-2|TRBD1
CASSLGTGALHTGELFF
TGTGCCAGCAGCTTAGGAACAGGGGCGTTACACACCGGGGAGCTGTTTTTT
>many|TRBV12-3/TRBV12-4|16|TRBJ2-1|TRBD1
CASSLSVGQGRNEQFF
TGTGCCAGCAGTTTATCTGTCGGACAGGGGAGGAATGAGCAGTTCTTC
>many|TRBV2|12|TRBJ2-3|.
CASSEAGDTQYF
TGTGCCAGCAGTGAAGCCGGGGATACGCAGTATTTT
>.|TRBV9|16|TRBJ2-7|.
CASSVGELGTPYEQYF
TGTGCCAGCAGCGTAGGCGAGTTGGGGACACCCTACGAGCAGTACTTC
>many|TRBV7-9|13|TRBJ2-2|.
CASSFARGGGLFF
TGTGCCAGCAGCTTCGCCAGGGGCGGGGGACTGTTTTTT
>.|TRBV15|13|TRBJ2-5|.
CATSLGRQETQYF
TGTGCCACTTCTCTGGGGCGCCAAGAGACCCAGTACTTC
>many|TRBV28|13|TRBJ2-3|.
CASSKGGTDTQYF
TGTGCCAGCAGTAAAGGAGGTACAGATACGCAGTATTTT
>.|TRBV27|13|TRBJ1-5|.
CASGGEGGQPQHF
TGTGCCAGCGGGGGGGAGGGAGGACAGCCCCAGCATTTT
>many|TRBV6-1|15|TRBJ2-7|TRBD2
CASSERPSGSYEQYF
TGTGCCAGCAGTGAACGGCCTAGCGGGAGCTACGAGCAGTACTTC
>many|TRBV12-3/TRBV12-4|14|TRBJ1-1|.
CASSTGTVNTEAFF
TGTGCCAGCAGTACCGGGACGGTGAACACTGAAGCTTTCTTT
>many|TRBV6-1|13|TRBJ2-7|.
CASLRTASYEQYF
TGTGCCAGTTTAAGGACAGCCTCCTACGAGCAGTACTTC
>many|TRBV30|14|TRBJ1-2|.
CAWSRAAPNYGYTF
TGTGCCTGGAGTCGGGCAGCTCCTAACTATGGCTACACCTTC
>few|TRBV6-2/TRBV6-3|14|TRBJ1-6|TRBD1
CASGSQGVNSPLHF
TGTGCCAGCGGATCGCAGGGGGTAAATTCACCCCTCCACTTT
>.|TRBV24-1|16|TRBJ2-5|TRBD1
CATSDWTTGGGETQYF
TGTGCCACCAGTGATTGGACAACAGGGGGCGGGGAGACCCAGTACTTC
>many|TRBV7-9|13|TRBJ1-1|.
CASSLEMNTEAFF
TGTGCCAGCAGCTTAGAGATGAACACTGAAGCTTTCTTT
>many|TRBV20-1|13|TRBJ1-4|.
CSGQQGAGEKLFF
TGCAGTGGGCAACAGGGTGCCGGGGAAAAACTGTTTTTT
>many|TRBV29-1|13|TRBJ2-5|.
CSVEPGSAETQYF
TGCAGCGTCGAGCCTGGGAGCGCGGAGACCCAGTACTTC
>many|TRBV20-1|13|TRBJ2-3|.
CSARDAPKDTQYF
TGCAGTGCTAGAGATGCCCCCAAAGATACGCAGTATTTT
>few|TRBV12-3/TRBV12-4|15|TRBJ2-1|TRBD1
CASRPGTGGHNEQFF
TGTGCCAGCCGACCCGGGACAGGGGGCCACAATGAGCAGTTCTTC
>many|TRBV29-1|12|TRBJ2-2|.
CSVDDGAGELFF
TGCAGCGTTGATGATGGGGCCGGGGAGCTGTTTTTT
>many|TRBV9|15|TRBJ2-1|TRBD1
CASSGSGTGFDEQFF
TGTGCCAGCAGCGGATCCGGGACAGGGTTCGATGAGCAGTTCTTC
>many|TRBV7-9|18|TRBJ2-2|TRBD2
CASSLGGSGGSNTGELFF
TGTGCCAGCAGCTTAGGTGGGAGCGGGGGATCGAACACCGGGGAGCTGTTTTTT
>.|TRBV19|14|TRBJ1-1|.
CASSIVGQFIEAFF
TGTGCCAGTAGTATAGTCGGGCAGTTTATTGAAGCTTTCTTT
>.|TRBV25-1|13|TRBJ2-1|.
CASSESVANEQFF
TGTGCCAGCAGTGAATCGGTGGCAAATGAGCAGTTCTTC
>.|TRBV27|15|TRBJ2-7|TRBD2
CASRGLGGVRYEQYF
TGTGCCAGCAGGGGCCTTGGGGGGGTTAGGTACGAGCAGTACTTC
>many|TRBV24-1|14|TRBJ2-1|.
CATSDADRYNEQFF
TGTGCCACCAGTGATGCGGACAGATACAATGAGCAGTTCTTC
>many|TRBV28|14|TRBJ1-5|TRBD1
CASRRTGFNQPQHF
TGTGCCAGCAGGCGGACAGGGTTTAATCAGCCCCAGCATTTT
>many|TRBV3-1|16|TRBJ2-1|TRBD2
CASSQGGAGGVDEQFF
TGTGCCAGCAGCCAAGGAGGAGCGGGAGGGGTCGATGAGCAGTTCTTC
>many|TRBV6-1|16|TRBJ2-2|.
CASSLTGTPNTGELFF
TGTGCCAGCAGTTTAACTGGGACCCCGAACACCGGGGAGCTGTTTTTT
>many|TRBV7-8|14|TRBJ2-1|.
CASSFRRDETEQFF
TGTGCCAGCAGCTTTCGCAGGGACGAGACTGAGCAGTTCTTC
>many|TRBV28|14|TRBJ1-1|TRBD1
CASRLTGGNTEAFF
TGTGCCAGCAGGCTGACAGGGGGGAACACTGAAGCTTTCTTT
>.|TRBV28|15|TRBJ1-6|TRBD1
CASSLDRASNSPLHF
TGTGCCAGCAGCCTAGACAGGGCCTCGAACTCCCCCCTCCACTTT
>many|TRBV10-2|16|TRBJ2-2|TRBD1
CASSESWDSNTGELFF
TGCGCCAGCAGTGAATCTTGGGACAGCAACACCGGGGAGCTGTTTTTT
>few|TRBV20-1|18|TRBJ2-1|TRBD2
CSAEPMGLAGGRYNEQFF
TGCAGTGCAGAGCCGATGGGACTAGCGGGAGGCCGTTACAATGAGCAGTTCTTC
>many|TRBV5-1|14|TRBJ1-2|.
CASSLGQGRNGYTF
TGCGCCAGCAGCTTGGGTCAGGGAAGAAATGGCTACACCTTC
>few|TRBV20-1|15|TRBJ1-1|.
CSARDLRQSNTEAFF
TGCAGTGCTAGAGACTTACGACAGTCGAACACTGAAGCTTTCTTT
>.|TRBV4-1|15|TRBJ2-7|TRBD1
CASRQKDRDNYEQYF
TGCGCCAGCAGACAAAAGGACAGGGATAACTACGAGCAGTACTTC
>many|TRBV19|17|TRBJ2-6|.
CASSIGSPSSGANVLTF
TGTGCCAGTAGTATAGGATCCCCGAGCTCTGGGGCCAACGTCCTGACTTTC
>.|TRBV10-3|13|TRBJ1-6|.
CAISQGFHSPLHF
TGTGCCATCAGCCAGGGGTTCCATTCACCCCTCCACTTT
>many|TRBV6-1|14|TRBJ1-2|.
CASSVGASSYGYTF
TGTGCCAGCAGTGTCGGGGCGAGTAGCTATGGCTACACCTTC
>many|TRBV28|13|TRBJ1-2|.
CASSLSGDPGYTF
TGTGCCAGCAGTTTATCGGGGGACCCTGGGTACACCTTC
>many|TRBV12-3/TRBV12-4|14|TRBJ1-2|.
CASSLGGADYSYTF
TGTGCCAGCAGTTTAGGGGGGGCGGACTATAGCTACACCTTC
>.|TRBV20-1|12|TRBJ2-5|.
CSASRQAETQYF
TGCAGTGCAAGCCGACAGGCGGAGACCCAGTACTTC
>few|TRBV5-6|13|TRBJ2-7|.
CASSLVNDREQYF
TGTGCCAGCAGCTTGGTCAATGATCGGGAGCAGTACTTC